Included here is one T cell receptor beta chain sequence, with context. CDR3 size: 17 residues. Per germline, CDR1 SGHRS and CDR2 YFSETQ. With V trimmed by 3 bases and J by 5 bases, 8 bases remained unmatched. Source study methods: Amplification of reference gene primers provided the estimated nucleated cell counts. Profiling relied on immunoSEQ multiplex PCR, and the TCRdb table lists in-frame clones only, not all of them. The DNA gave D and trimming, while V, J and clone size come from that table. The sample shows fewer than 65,000 clones, 80% to 90% of them seen only once. This sample is part of a study of blood T cell repertoires in COVID-19. Whole-study context: Sites in the United States, Italy and Spain provided acute and convalescent COVID-19 samples. The analysed material was cDNA or gDNA that came from T cells, B-cell-depleted T cells, or PBMCs.

The TCR comes from a man aged 55-75 years with acute or convalescent COVID-19. The specimen was peripheral blood. This rearrangement joins TRBV5-1 to TRBJ2-5; 15 bases fit TRBD2. The CDR3 DNA reads as TGCGCCAGCAGCTCGGGACTAGCGGGGGGATCGTGGGAGACCCAGTACTTC. Translating it yields CASSSGLAGGSWETQYF. Combining the CDR3 with reference TRBV5-1 and TRBJ2-5 gives the whole variable domain KAGVTQTPRYLIKTRGQQVTLSCSPISGHRSVSWYQQTPGQGLQFLFEYFSETQRNKGNFPGRFSGRQFSNSRSEMNVSTLELGDSALYLCASSSGLAGGSWETQYFGPGTRLLVL.